These 11 T cell receptor beta chains originate from one sample sequenced in a study of shared clonotypes between healthy human individuals. The assay was immunoSEQ multiplex PCR, and TCRdb's table has in-frame clones only and misses some. This sample carries 2 million to 2.5 million clones, around 93% of them seen once, and the ten largest clones take around 1.7%. Naive-designated CD8 cells lacked CD45RO, were positively enriched for CCR7, and omitted terminally differentiated effector memory CD45RA+ cells. The sequenced sample consisted of naive CD8+ T cells from PBMCs. The receptors stem from a man aged 18 to 30 in good health. Some clones in this sample may be carry-over from other donors' samples.

This clone was observed a single time. V gene TRBV9 combines with J gene TRBJ2-7; 7 bases align to TRBD1. The junction had 6 bases not matched to a gene; V was cut back by 3 bases and J by 0 bases. The CDR3 is 15 residues long. Germline V gene sequence: CDR1 SGDLS, CDR2 YYNGEE. CDR3 sequence (DNA): TGTGCCAGCAGCGCTTGGACAGGAGACTCCTACGAGCAGTACTTC. This translates into CASSAWTGDSYEQYF.

The chain uses TRBV29-1 and TRBJ2-1, with 10 bases aligning to TRBD1. CDR3 size: 13 residues. Trimming cost V 8 bases and J 10 bases; bases outside gene matches: 11. Germline V lookup: CDR1 SQVTM, CDR2 ANQGSEA. CDR3 in amino acids: CSSGTGDLAEQFF. The CDR3 region has the DNA TGCAGCAGCGGGACAGGGGATTTAGCCGAGCAGTTCTTC.

The genes are TRBV7-3 and TRBJ1-1; TRBD1 agrees at 7 bases. J gave up 1 base and V 3 bases, and 2 bases lay outside the gene matches. In germline, CDR1 is SGHTA, CDR2 FQGTGA. The CDR3 runs 14 residues. CDR3 region: CASSLAGGNTEAFF. CDR3 sequence (DNA): TGTGCCAGCAGCTTGGCAGGGGGGAACACTGAAGCTTTCTTT.

This clone has only one observation. The genes are TRBV21-1 and TRBJ1-5; the table's TRBD1 call for D was not verified on the DNA. TRBV21-1 corresponds to a pseudogene. This CDR3 has 20 residues. CDR3 loop: CASSANFPRTGNECNQPQHF. CDR3 DNA sequence: TGTGCCAGCAGCGCCAACTTCCCAAGGACAGGGAATGAGTGCAATCAGCCCCAGCATTTT.

This chain uses TRBV7-9 with TRBJ2-1; D possibly uses TRBD1 or TRBD2 (5 bases each). Germline V gives CDR1 SEHNR, CDR2 FQNEAQ (reference sequence). Between the trimmed V and J ends, which lost 5 bases and 0 bases, there was a span of 11 bases. This CDR3 has 15 residues. CDR3 DNA: TGTGCCAGCAGCCGGGACCGACCCTCCTACAATGAGCAGTTCTTC. This codes for CASSRDRPSYNEQFF. Full variable domain (rest looked up from reference TRBV7-9 and TRBJ2-1): DTGVSQNPRHKITKRGQNVTFRCDPISEHNRLYWYRQTLGQGPEFLTYFQNEAQLEKSRLLSDRFSAERPKGSFSTLEIQRTEQGDSAMYLCASSRDRPSYNEQFFGPGTRLTVL.

J is TRBJ2-7 and V is TRBV27; the match to TRBD1 covers 10 bases. Losses at the gene ends were 5 bases for V and 4 bases for J; bases not matched to a gene: 11. This CDR3 is built from 16 residues. Germline V CDR1 and CDR2: MNHEY, SMNVEV (reference sequence). The CDR3 nucleotides read TGTGCCAGCAGTCCTGGGTGGGACAGGGGAGCTTACGAGCAGTACTTC. Translation: CASSPGWDRGAYEQYF.

In this sample, this clone turned up once. The chain employs TRBV28 and TRBJ1-5; D gene ambiguous. Per the germline V gene, CDR1 is MDHEN and CDR2 is SYDVKM. The V gene lost 6 bases and the J gene lost 5 bases, with 17 bases spanning the gap. This CDR3 comprises 15 residues. In DNA form, the CDR3 reads TGTGCCAGCAGGGGCCGGGCCCGACCCCATCAGCCCCAGCATTTT. Translating it yields CASRGRARPHQPQHF.

This clone appeared a single time. V usage is TRBV27 and J usage is TRBJ2-2, with 7 positions matching TRBD2. The V segment lost 3 bases and the J segment 6 bases; nucleotides outside the gene matches: 22. The CDR3 loop spans 20 amino acids. The germline CDR1 and CDR2 sequences are MNHEY and SMNVEV (reference sequence). The chain's CDR3 is CASSLHVYGEGEVGAGELFF. CDR3 sequence (DNA): TGTGCCAGCAGTTTGCATGTGTATGGGGAGGGAGAGGTTGGGGCCGGGGAGCTGTTTTTT.

The chain uses TRBV27 and TRBJ1-2, with TRBD1 matching over 9 bases. Germline V CDR1 and CDR2: MNHEY, SMNVEV (reference sequence). The CDR3 consists of 16 residues. V was pared by 0 bases and J by 2 bases, with 4 bases of the junction left unmatched. The CDR3, as DNA: TGTGCCAGCAGTTTATCAACAGGGGGCTTAAACTATGGCTACACCTTC. Translation: CASSLSTGGLNYGYTF.

The V gene is TRBV29-1, the J gene TRBJ2-5; 9 nucleotides agree with TRBD1. The germline V gene encodes CDR1 SQVTM and CDR2 ANQGSEA. The CDR3 contains 13 residues. V dropped 8 bases and J dropped 6; count of bases not matched to a gene: 10. CDR3 loop: CSTRDRDEQTQYF. CDR3 sequence (DNA): TGCAGCACCCGGGACAGGGATGAACAGACCCAGTACTTC.

The chain is built from TRBV10-2 and TRBJ2-7; 7 nucleotides align to TRBD2. From germline, CDR1 is WSHSY and CDR2 SAAADI. This CDR3 is built from 15 residues. The V and J ends lost 6 bases and 3 bases, in that order; junction bases with no gene match: 11. This chain's CDR3 is CASRQTYGTNYEQYF. CDR3 DNA: TGCGCCAGCAGACAAACGTACGGGACTAACTACGAGCAGTACTTC.